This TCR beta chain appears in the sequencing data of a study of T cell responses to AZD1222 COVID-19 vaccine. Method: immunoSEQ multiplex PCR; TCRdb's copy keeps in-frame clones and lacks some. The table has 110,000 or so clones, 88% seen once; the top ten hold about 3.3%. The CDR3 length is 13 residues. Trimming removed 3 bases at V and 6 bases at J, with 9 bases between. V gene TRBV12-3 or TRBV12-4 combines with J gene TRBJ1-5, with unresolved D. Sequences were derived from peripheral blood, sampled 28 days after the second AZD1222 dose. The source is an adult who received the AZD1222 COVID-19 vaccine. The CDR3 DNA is TGTGCCAGCAGTTTTACTCGAGTTCAGCCCCAGCATTTT. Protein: CASSFTRVQPQHF.